These 17 T cell receptor beta chains share one sample of origin, sequenced in a study of response to subunit inactivated influenza vaccine. MiXCR was run by TCRdb on the RT-PCR reads, yielding one entry per CDR3 protein. The top ten hold approximately 11% of the sample, which has about 780,000 distinct CDR3 sequences, approximately 17% seen once. This specimen was PBMCs from blood, taken around 5 days after vaccination. Receptors originate from a man between 50 and 59 years old who received an inactivated influenza vaccine.

The rearrangement uses TRBV7-9 and TRBJ1-6; D gene unclear. V was trimmed by 0 bases and J by 7 bases, leaving 10 bases between them. The CDR3 sequence is 15 residues long. The germline V gene has CDR1 SEHNR and CDR2 FQNEAQ (reference sequence). CDR3: CASSLAGRTNSPLHF. CDR3 nucleotides: TGTGCCAGCAGCTTAGCAGGGCGGACCAATTCACCCCTCCACTTT.

The table lists this clonotype with a few counts. Written as DNA, the CDR3 is TGTGCCAGCACCTCAGCGGCCCCCCAGTACTTC. This codes for CASTSAAPQYF. This chain joins TRBV7-9 and TRBJ2-5, with D possibly being TRBD2 (5 bases). The CDR3 contains 11 residues. Trimming removed 7 bases from V and 9 bases from J, with 12 bases in between. Germline V gives CDR1 SEHNR, CDR2 FQNEAQ (reference sequence).

The chain couples TRBV18 to TRBJ2-7, with 7 nucleotides matching TRBD1. Per germline, CDR1 KGHSH and CDR2 LQKENI. The CDR3 is 15 amino acids. V shed 2 bases, J shed 5 bases, and the junction held 9 bases outside the gene matches. The CDR3 spells CASSPGAGGFHEQYF. In DNA form, the CDR3 reads TGTGCCAGCTCACCAGGGGCAGGGGGATTCCACGAGCAGTACTTC.

In its sample, this clonotype was seen a few times. V is TRBV3-1 and J is TRBJ2-7; 11 nucleotides line up with TRBD2. This CDR3 region has 19 residues. CDR1 is LGHDT, CDR2 YNNKEL, per germline (reference sequence). The V and J ends lost 1 base and 4 bases, in that order; junction bases with no gene match: 15. CDR3 in amino acids: CASSQAEAVTSGSSYEQYF. The CDR3 DNA is TGTGCCAGCAGCCAAGCGGAGGCGGTAACTAGCGGGAGTTCATACGAGCAGTACTTC.

V usage is TRBV6-1 and J usage is TRBJ2-1, with D possibly TRBD1 on 5 matching bases. Germline CDR1 MNHNS, CDR2 SASEGT. This CDR3 is 12 amino acids long. Trimming removed 7 bases at V and 6 bases at J, with 10 bases between. CDR3 nucleotides: TGTGCCAGCACGGACAATACCAATGAGCAGTTCTTC. It yields the protein CASTDNTNEQFF.

This clonotype was seen only a few times. The rearrangement uses TRBV18 and TRBJ2-4; D is perhaps TRBD2 (6 bases). V lost 2 bases and J 5 bases, leaving 10 bases between the germline ends. Germline lookup yields CDR1 KGHSH and CDR2 LQKENI. CDR3 size: 14 residues. CDR3 DNA: TGTGCCAGCTCACCAGTGCGGGGAGAAAACATTCAGTACTTC. Translated, it gives CASSPVRGENIQYF.

In its sample, this clonotype was seen many times. The chain recombines TRBV7-9 with TRBJ2-3, with no clear D. There are 13 residues in the CDR3. Germline assignment: CDR1 SEHNR and CDR2 FQNEAQ (reference sequence). Trimming took 1 base from V and 6 from J, leaving 8 bases between them. The CDR3 DNA reads TGTGCCAGCAGCTTAGATGGCGGTGATACGCAGTATTTT. Translating gives CASSLDGGDTQYF. The variable domain in full, with the rest retrieved from reference TRBV7-9 and TRBJ2-3, is DTGVSQNPRHKITKRGQNVTFRCDPISEHNRLYWYRQTLGQGPEFLTYFQNEAQLEKSRLLSDRFSAERPKGSFSTLEIQRTEQGDSAMYLCASSLDGGDTQYFGPGTRLTVL.

V usage is TRBV3-1 and J usage is TRBJ1-5, with D possibly matching TRBD1 (6 bases). Germline V gene lookup returns CDR1 LGHDT and CDR2 YNNKEL (reference sequence). The germline V and J ends were trimmed by 0 bases and 0 bases, with 12 bases remaining between them. The CDR3 runs to 17 residues. CDR3 DNA sequence: TGTGCCAGCAGCCAAGATCCGTACAGGGCTAGCAATCAGCCCCAGCATTTT. As protein: CASSQDPYRASNQPQHF.

The genes are TRBV20-1 and TRBJ2-7; 7 bases line up with TRBD1. The germline V gene encodes CDR1 DFQATT and CDR2 SNEGSKA (reference sequence). The CDR3 has 16 residues. The J segment lost 2 bases and the V segment lost 2 bases, leaving 12 bases of the junction unmatched. CDR3 in DNA: TGCAGTGCTAGACCCAACCCTGACAGGGCGGCCTACGAGCAGTACTTC. Protein: CSARPNPDRAAYEQYF.

V usage is TRBV24-1 and J usage is TRBJ2-6; D might be TRBD1 or TRBD2, each matching 6 bases. The germline V and J ends were trimmed by 12 bases and 0 bases, with 14 bases remaining between them. Germline values: CDR1 KGHDR, CDR2 SFDVKD. The CDR3 is 15 amino acids. For the CDR3, the DNA is TGTGCCTGCGGGCGGGGACACTCTGGGGCCAACGTCCTGACTTTC. It encodes CACGRGHSGANVLTF.

As regards this clonotype: Germline and junction disagree at one end, which may indicate a read error. The V and J genes are TRBV28 and TRBJ2-7; 7 nucleotides match TRBD1. The CDR3 runs to 13 residues. Germline assignment: CDR1 MDHEN and CDR2 SYDVKM. In nucleotides, the CDR3 is TGTGCCAGCAGTTTATCGGGGACAGTGCTCTTCAGCTTC. It codes for CASSLSGTVLFSF.

This chain joins TRBV5-1 and TRBJ2-5; 10 positions match TRBD2. The CDR3 is 17 residues long. Per germline, CDR1 SGHRS and CDR2 YFSETQ. The junction had 11 bases not matched to a gene; V was cut back by 4 bases and J by 2 bases. CDR3 loop: CASSDGVASGRQETQYF. The CDR3 DNA sequence: TGCGCCAGCAGCGACGGAGTAGCTAGCGGGAGACAAGAGACCCAGTACTTC. Drawing the rest from reference TRBV5-1 and TRBJ2-5, the complete variable domain is KAGVTQTPRYLIKTRGQQVTLSCSPISGHRSVSWYQQTPGQGLQFLFEYFSETQRNKGNFPGRFSGRQFSNSRSEMNVSTLELGDSALYLCASSDGVASGRQETQYFGPGTRLLVL.

This clonotype occurred many times. J is TRBJ2-1 and V is TRBV20-1, with D maybe TRBD1 (6 bases). Germline CDR1 is DFQATT and CDR2 is SNEGSKA (reference sequence). This CDR3 spans 13 amino acids. V gave up 4 bases and J gave up 6 bases, with 13 bases separating them. The CDR3 sequence is CSAIPFRGNEQFF. In DNA, the CDR3 is TGCAGTGCTATACCGTTCAGGGGCAATGAGCAGTTCTTC.

This clonotype was counted at least ten times. The V gene is TRBV7-9, the J gene TRBJ2-7; D is unresolved. This CDR3 contains 13 residues. The germline V and J ends were trimmed by 1 base and 3 bases, with 7 bases remaining between them. Germline CDR1 is SEHNR and CDR2 is FQNEAQ (reference sequence). CDR3 coding DNA: TGTGCCAGCAGCTTAGGGCAGTTCTACGAGCAGTACTTC. Encoded protein: CASSLGQFYEQYF.

This clonotype was observed a handful of times. The chain uses TRBV5-1 and TRBJ2-3, with 8 bases identical to TRBD2. Germline V lookup: CDR1 SGHRS, CDR2 YFSETQ. The CDR3 is 18 amino acids. The trim removed 1 base at V and 0 bases at J, leaving 10 bases unmatched. CDR3 DNA sequence: TGCGCCAGCAGCTTGTCGGGCCCGGGGGGGACTAGCACAGATACGCAGTATTTT. Its protein product is CASSLSGPGGTSTDTQYF.

The chain uses TRBV6-2 or TRBV6-3 and TRBJ2-5, with a weak D call TRBD1 (6 bases). The germline gives CDR1 MNHEY, CDR2 SVGEGT. Trimming removed 2 bases at V and 2 bases at J, with 12 bases between. This CDR3 contains 15 residues. CDR3 in DNA: TGTGCCAGCAGTTACGGGGACACAATACAAGAGACCCAGTACTTC. Amino acids: CASSYGDTIQETQYF.

Notes on this clonotype: A read error may be the cause here, since a much bigger clone is one base away. The chain links TRBV6-1 to TRBJ2-7, with 7 nucleotides matching TRBD1. J was trimmed by 2 bases and V by 6 bases; bases with no gene match: 19. The germline gives CDR1 MNHNS, CDR2 SASEGT. This CDR3 has 18 amino acids. CDR3 bases: TGTGCCAGCAGCGGGTACGGGTATTCGGGACAGAGGGCCTACGAGCAGTACTTC. Its protein product is CASSGYGYSGQRAYEQYF.